Sequencing of this T cell receptor (beta chain) was carried out in a study of blood T cell repertoires in COVID-19. Study context: Acute-phase and convalescent COVID-19 samples originated in the United States, Italy and Spain.

The V gene's germline CDR1 is MRHNA and CDR2 SNTAGT. The CDR3 length is 15 residues. V lost 6 bases to trimming and J lost 4 bases; unmatched junction nucleotides: 10. As originally analysed: For nucleated cells, counts were estimated from reference gene primer amplification. TCRdb keeps only in-frame clones here, not all; method: immunoSEQ multiplex PCR. For V, J and clone size, that table is used; D and trimming come from the DNA. The sample contains fewer than 85,000 clones, 65% to 85% of which appear only once. Sequenced sample: peripheral blood. This TCR derives from a woman aged 55-69 years with acute or convalescent COVID-19. The chain recombines TRBV6-4 with TRBJ2-7, with 9 bases that match TRBD1. The CDR3 here is CASSLRQGGRYEQYF. The CDR3 DNA is TGTGCCAGCAGCTTACGACAGGGGGGAAGGTACGAGCAGTACTTC.